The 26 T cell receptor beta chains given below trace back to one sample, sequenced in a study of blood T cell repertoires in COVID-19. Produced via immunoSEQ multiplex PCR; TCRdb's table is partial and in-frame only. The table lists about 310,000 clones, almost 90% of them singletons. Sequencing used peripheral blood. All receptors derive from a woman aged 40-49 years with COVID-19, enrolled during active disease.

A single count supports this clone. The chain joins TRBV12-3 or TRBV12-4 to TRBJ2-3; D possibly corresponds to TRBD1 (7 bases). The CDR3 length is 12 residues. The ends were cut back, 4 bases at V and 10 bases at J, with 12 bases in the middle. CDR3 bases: TGTGCCAGCAGTTCCAGGGGGGAGGCGCAGTATTTT. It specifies CASSSRGEAQYF.

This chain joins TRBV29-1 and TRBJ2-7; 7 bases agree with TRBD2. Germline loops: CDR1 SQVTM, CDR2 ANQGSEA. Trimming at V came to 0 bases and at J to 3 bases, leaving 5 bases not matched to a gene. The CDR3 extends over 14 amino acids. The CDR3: CSVEDPGGGYEQYF. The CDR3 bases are TGCAGCGTTGAAGATCCGGGAGGAGGCTACGAGCAGTACTTC.

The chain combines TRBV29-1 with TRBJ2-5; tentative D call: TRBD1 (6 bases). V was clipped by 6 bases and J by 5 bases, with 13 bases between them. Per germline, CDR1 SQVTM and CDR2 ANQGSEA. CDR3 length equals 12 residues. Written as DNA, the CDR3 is TGCAGCGTATTACAGGGCGCGGAGACCCAGTACTTC. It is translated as CSVLQGAETQYF.

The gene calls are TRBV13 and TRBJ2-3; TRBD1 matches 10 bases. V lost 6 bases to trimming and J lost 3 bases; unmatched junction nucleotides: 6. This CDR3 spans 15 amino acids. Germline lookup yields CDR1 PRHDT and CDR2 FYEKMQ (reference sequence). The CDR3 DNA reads TGTGCCAGCAGATCCGGGACAGGGGTGACAGATACGCAGTATTTT. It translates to CASRSGTGVTDTQYF.

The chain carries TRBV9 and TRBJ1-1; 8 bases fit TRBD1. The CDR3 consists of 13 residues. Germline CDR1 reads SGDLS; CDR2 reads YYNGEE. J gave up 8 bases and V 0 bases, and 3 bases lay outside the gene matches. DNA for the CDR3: TGTGCCAGCAGCGTAGGAGGGGACAGGGAAGCTTTCTTT. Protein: CASSVGGDREAFF.

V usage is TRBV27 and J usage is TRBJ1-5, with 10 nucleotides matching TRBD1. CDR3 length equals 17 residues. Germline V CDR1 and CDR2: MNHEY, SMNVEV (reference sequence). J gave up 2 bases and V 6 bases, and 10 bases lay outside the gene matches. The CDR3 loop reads CASRRSRGTGGNQPQHF. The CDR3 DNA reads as TGTGCCAGCAGGCGTTCGAGGGGGACAGGGGGCAATCAGCCCCAGCATTTT.

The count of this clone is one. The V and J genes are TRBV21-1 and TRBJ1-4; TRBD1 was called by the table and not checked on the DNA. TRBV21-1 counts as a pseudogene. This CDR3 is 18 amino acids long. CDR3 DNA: TGTGCCAGCAGCAAAGAGGGTTCGACAGGGTGTGGTAATGAAAAACTGTTTTTT. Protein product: CASSKEGSTGCGNEKLFF.

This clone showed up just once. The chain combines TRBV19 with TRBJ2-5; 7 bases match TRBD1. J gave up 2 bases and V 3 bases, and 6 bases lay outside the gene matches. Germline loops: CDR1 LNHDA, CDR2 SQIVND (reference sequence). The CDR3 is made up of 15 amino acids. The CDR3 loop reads CASSIWNRGQETQYF. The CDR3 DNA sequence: TGTGCCAGTAGTATTTGGAACAGGGGACAAGAGACCCAGTACTTC.

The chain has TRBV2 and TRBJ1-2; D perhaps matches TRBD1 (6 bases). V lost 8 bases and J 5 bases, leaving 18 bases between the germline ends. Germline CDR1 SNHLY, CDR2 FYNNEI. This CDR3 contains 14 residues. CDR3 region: CASFWTGTFYGYTF. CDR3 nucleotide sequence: TGTGCCAGCTTTTGGACCGGGACATTTTATGGCTACACCTTC.

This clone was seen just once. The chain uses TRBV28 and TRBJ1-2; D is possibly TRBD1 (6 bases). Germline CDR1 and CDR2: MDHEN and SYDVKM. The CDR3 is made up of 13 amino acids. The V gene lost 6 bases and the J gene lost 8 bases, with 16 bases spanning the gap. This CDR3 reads CASSFSGGQGYTF. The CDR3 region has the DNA TGTGCCAGCAGCTTCTCCGGGGGGCAAGGCTACACCTTC.

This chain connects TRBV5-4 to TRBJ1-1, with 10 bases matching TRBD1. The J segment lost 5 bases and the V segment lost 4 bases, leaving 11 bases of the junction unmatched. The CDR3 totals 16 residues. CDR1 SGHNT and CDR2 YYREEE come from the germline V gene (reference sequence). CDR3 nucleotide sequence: TGTGCCAGCAGCCAGGGGACAGGGGCCCGGAGGACTGAAGCTTTCTTT. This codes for CASSQGTGARRTEAFF. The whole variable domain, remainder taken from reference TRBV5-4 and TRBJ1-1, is ETGVTQSPTHLIKTRGQQVTLRCSSQSGHNTVSWYQQALGQGPQFIFQYYREEENGRGNFPPRFSGLQFPNYSSELNVNALELDDSALYLCASSQGTGARRTEAFFGQGTRLTVV.

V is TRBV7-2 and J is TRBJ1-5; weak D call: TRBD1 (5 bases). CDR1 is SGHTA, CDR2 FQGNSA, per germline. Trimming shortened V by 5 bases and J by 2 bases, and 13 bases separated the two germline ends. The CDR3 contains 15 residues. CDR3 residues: CASSEGLLGNQPQHF. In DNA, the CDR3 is TGTGCCAGCAGCGAGGGACTCCTGGGCAATCAGCCCCAGCATTTT.

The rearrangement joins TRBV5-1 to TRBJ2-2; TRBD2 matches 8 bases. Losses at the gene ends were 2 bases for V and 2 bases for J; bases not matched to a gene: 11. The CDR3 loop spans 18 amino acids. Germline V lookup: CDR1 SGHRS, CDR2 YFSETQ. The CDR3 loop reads CASSLLAVGSANTGELFF. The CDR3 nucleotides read TGCGCCAGCAGCTTACTAGCGGTTGGATCGGCAAACACCGGGGAGCTGTTTTTT.

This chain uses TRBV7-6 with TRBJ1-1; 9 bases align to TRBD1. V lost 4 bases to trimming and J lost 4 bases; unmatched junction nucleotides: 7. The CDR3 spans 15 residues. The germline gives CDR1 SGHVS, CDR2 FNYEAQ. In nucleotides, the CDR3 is TGTGCCAGCAGCTCCCTGACAGGGGGTTCCACTGAAGCTTTCTTT. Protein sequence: CASSSLTGGSTEAFF.

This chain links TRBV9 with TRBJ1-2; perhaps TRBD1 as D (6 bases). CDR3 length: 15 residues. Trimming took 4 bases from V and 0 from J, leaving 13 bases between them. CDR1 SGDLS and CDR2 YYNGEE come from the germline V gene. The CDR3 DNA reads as TGTGCCAGCAGCTTACAGGGACTAGCTAACTATGGCTACACCTTC. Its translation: CASSLQGLANYGYTF.

The DNA of the CDR3 is TGTGCCAGCAGCTCATTGGATATTGGGGGGACTCACCACCCCTACGAGCAGTACTTC. Amino acids: CASSSLDIGGTHHPYEQYF. The chain has TRBV7-9 and TRBJ2-7; a weak D match, TRBD2 (6 bases). CDR1 is SEHNR and CDR2 is FQNEAQ in the germline V gene (reference sequence). The V gene lost 4 bases and the J gene lost 2 bases, with 27 bases spanning the gap. This CDR3 spans 19 amino acids.

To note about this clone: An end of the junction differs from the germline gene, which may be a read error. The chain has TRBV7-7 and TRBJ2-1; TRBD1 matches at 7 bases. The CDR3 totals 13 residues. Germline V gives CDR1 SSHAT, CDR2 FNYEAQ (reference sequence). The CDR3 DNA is TGTGCTAGCAGCTTAGCCAGGGGGAACGGGCAGTTCTTC. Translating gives CASSLARGNGQFF. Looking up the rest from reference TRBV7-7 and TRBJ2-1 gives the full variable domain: GAGVSQSPRYKVTKRGQDVTLRCDPISSHATLYWYQQALGQGPEFLTYFNYEAQPDKSGLPSDRFSAERPEGSISTLTIQRTEQRDSAMYRCASSLARGNGQFFGPGTRLTVL.

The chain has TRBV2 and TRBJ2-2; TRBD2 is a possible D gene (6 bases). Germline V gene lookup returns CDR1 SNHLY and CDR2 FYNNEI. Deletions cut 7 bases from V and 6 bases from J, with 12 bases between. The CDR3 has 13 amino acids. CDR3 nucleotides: TGTGCCAGCAACTACAGACTAGCCGGGGAGCTGTTTTTT. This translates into CASNYRLAGELFF.

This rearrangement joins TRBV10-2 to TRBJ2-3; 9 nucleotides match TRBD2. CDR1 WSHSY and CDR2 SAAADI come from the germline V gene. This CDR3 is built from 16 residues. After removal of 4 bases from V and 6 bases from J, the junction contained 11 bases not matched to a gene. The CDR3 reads CASSGTGGGAADTQYF. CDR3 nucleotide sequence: TGCGCCAGCAGTGGGACCGGCGGGGGGGCCGCGGATACGCAGTATTTT.

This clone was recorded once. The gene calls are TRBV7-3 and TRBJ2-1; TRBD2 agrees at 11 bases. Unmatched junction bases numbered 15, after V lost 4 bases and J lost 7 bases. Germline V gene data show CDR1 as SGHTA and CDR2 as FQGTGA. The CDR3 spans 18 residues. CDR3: CASSSVGLLAGVGNEQFF. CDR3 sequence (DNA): TGTGCCAGCAGCTCCGTAGGCTTACTAGCGGGAGTTGGGAATGAGCAGTTCTTC.

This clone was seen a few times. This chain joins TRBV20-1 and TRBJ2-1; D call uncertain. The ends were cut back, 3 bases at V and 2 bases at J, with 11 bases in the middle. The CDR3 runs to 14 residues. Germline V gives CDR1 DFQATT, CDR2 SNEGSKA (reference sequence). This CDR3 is CSASRQAAYNEQFF. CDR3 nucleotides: TGCAGTGCTAGTCGTCAGGCCGCCTACAATGAGCAGTTCTTC.

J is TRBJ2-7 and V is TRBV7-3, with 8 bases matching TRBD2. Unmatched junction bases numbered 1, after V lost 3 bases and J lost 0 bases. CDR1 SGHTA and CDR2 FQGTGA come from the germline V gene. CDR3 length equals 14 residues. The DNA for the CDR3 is TGTGCCAGCAGCTTGACTAGCGTCTCCTACGAGCAGTACTTC. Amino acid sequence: CASSLTSVSYEQYF.

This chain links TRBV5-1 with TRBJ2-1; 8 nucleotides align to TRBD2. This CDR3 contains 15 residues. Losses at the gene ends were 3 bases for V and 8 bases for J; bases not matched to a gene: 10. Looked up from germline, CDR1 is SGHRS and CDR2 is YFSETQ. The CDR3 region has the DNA TGCGCCAGCAGCTCGGGACTAGTGTTAGGCGATGAGCAGTTCTTC. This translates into CASSSGLVLGDEQFF.

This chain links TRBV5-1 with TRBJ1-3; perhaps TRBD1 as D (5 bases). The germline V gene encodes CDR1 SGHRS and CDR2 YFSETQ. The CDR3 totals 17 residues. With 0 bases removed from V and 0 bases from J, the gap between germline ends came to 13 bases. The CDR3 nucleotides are TGCGCCAGCAGCTTGGGGATCGGGGGACGCTCTGGAAACACCATATATTTT. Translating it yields CASSLGIGGRSGNTIYF.

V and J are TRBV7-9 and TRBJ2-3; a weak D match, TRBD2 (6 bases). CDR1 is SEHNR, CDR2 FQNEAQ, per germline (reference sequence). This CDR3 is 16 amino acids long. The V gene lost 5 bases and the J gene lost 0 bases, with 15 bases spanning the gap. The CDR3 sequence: CASSPRDSLSTDTQYF. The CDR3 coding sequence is TGTGCCAGCAGCCCCCGGGACTCTTTAAGCACAGATACGCAGTATTTT.

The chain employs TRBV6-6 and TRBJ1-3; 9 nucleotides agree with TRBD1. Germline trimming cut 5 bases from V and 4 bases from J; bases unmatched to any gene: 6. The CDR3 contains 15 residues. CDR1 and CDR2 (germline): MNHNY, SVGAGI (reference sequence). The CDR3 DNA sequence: TGTGCCAGCAGTGGGGGGACAGGGTCAGGAAACACCATATATTTT. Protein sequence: CASSGGTGSGNTIYF.